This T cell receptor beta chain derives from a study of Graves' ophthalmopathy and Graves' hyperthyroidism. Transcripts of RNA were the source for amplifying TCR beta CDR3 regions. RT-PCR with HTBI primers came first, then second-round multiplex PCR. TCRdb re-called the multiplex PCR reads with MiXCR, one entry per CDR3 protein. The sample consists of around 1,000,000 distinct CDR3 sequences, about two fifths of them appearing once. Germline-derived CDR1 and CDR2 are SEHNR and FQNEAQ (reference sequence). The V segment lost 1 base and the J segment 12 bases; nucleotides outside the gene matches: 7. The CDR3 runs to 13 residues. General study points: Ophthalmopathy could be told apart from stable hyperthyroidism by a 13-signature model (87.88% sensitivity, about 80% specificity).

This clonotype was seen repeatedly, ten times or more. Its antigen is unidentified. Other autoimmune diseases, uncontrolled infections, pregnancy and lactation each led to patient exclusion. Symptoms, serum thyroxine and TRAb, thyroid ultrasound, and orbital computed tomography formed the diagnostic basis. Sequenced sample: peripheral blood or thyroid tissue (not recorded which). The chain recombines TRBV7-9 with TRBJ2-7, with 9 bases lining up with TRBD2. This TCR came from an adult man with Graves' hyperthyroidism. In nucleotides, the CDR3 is TGTGCCAGCAGCTTAGAAGCGGGGGGATTTGGGTACTTC. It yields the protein CASSLEAGGFGYF. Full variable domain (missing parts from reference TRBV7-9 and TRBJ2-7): DTGVSQNPRHKITKRGQNVTFRCDPISEHNRLYWYRQTLGQGPEFLTYFQNEAQLEKSRLLSDRFSAERPKGSFSTLEIQRTEQGDSAMYLCASSLEAGGFGYFGPGTRLTVT.